This entry lists 18 T cell receptor beta chains sequenced from one sample in a study of Graves' ophthalmopathy and Graves' hyperthyroidism. The study amplified TCR beta CDR3 regions using RNA transcripts. An initial RT-PCR round employing HTBI primers preceded a second-round multiplex PCR. TCRdb re-called the multiplex PCR reads through MiXCR, storing one row per CDR3 protein. The sample includes almost 400,000 distinct CDR3 sequences, around 19% seen only once; the top ten take about 1.4%. The sample comprised peripheral blood. Receptor source: a woman in her late teens or twenties with Graves' ophthalmopathy.

This clonotype was seen at least ten times. CDR3 in amino acids: CASSFPGQDQAKNIQYF. The CDR3 nucleotides read TGTGCCAGCAGTTTTCCTGGACAGGATCAAGCCAAAAACATTCAGTACTTC. The chain is built from TRBV27 and TRBJ2-4, with TRBD1 matching over 7 bases. Germline trimming cut 3 bases from V and 0 bases from J; bases unmatched to any gene: 8. From germline, CDR1 is MNHEY and CDR2 SMNVEV (reference sequence). The CDR3 runs to 17 residues.

This clonotype was observed at least ten times. The rearrangement joins TRBV7-9 to TRBJ1-2; D call uncertain. The length of the CDR3 is 15 residues. The V and J ends lost 6 bases and 2 bases respectively, with 16 bases between them. The V gene's germline CDR1 is SEHNR and CDR2 FQNEAQ (reference sequence). The CDR3 DNA is TGTGCCAGCAGTTACCAAACTGACACAAACTATGGCTACACCTTC. Translation: CASSYQTDTNYGYTF.

At least ten counts were recorded for this clonotype. The chain's CDR3 is CATSGTGEQPQHF. As DNA, the CDR3 is TGTGCCACCAGTGGGACAGGGGAACAGCCCCAGCATTTT. This sequence joins TRBV24-1 and TRBJ1-5; 9 bases fit TRBD1. Trimming removed 5 bases from V and 7 bases from J; junction bases left unmatched: 2. Germline CDR1 KGHDR, CDR2 SFDVKD. The CDR3 runs to 13 residues.

The CDR3 region has the DNA TGTGCCACCAGCAGAGGGTGGCAGCAAGGTTCACCCCTCCACTTT. It codes for CATSRGWQQGSPLHF. V is TRBV15 and J is TRBJ1-6; D uncertain. The CDR3 consists of 15 residues. Between the trimmed V and J ends, which lost 1 base and 9 bases, there was a span of 13 bases. The germline V gene encodes CDR1 LNHNV and CDR2 YYDKDF (reference sequence).

The chain combines TRBV6-2 or TRBV6-3 with TRBJ2-7; 7 bases map to TRBD1. CDR3 size: 18 residues. Germline-derived CDR1 and CDR2 are MNHEY and SVGEGT. The ends lost 2 bases at V and 0 bases at J; junction bases unmatched: 13. The chain's CDR3 is CASSYPRDSPTISYEQYF. The CDR3 DNA reads as TGTGCCAGCAGTTACCCCAGGGACAGTCCAACCATCTCCTACGAGCAGTACTTC.

The chain recombines TRBV6-2 or TRBV6-3 with TRBJ1-2; D uncertain. V was shortened by 6 bases and J by 10 bases, with 18 bases between the two germline ends. Germline V gene lookup returns CDR1 MNHEY and CDR2 SVGEGT. This CDR3 has 13 residues. The CDR3 DNA sequence: TGTGCCAGCAGCCGAGGGCTAGCGGGCGCCTACACCTTC. This sequence encodes CASSRGLAGAYTF.

This clonotype was detected ten times or more. V gene TRBV5-1 combines with J gene TRBJ2-5, with 8 positions matching TRBD2. This CDR3 spans 16 amino acids. CDR1 is SGHRS and CDR2 is YFSETQ in the germline V gene. The V segment lost 0 bases and the J segment 1 base; nucleotides outside the gene matches: 5. The CDR3, as DNA: TGCGCCAGCAGCTTGGATGGCGGGAGGCGCCAAGAGACCCAGTACTTC. As protein: CASSLDGGRRQETQYF. The full variable domain, in which reference TRBV5-1 and TRBJ2-5 provide the parts outside the CDR3, is KAGVTQTPRYLIKTRGQQVTLSCSPISGHRSVSWYQQTPGQGLQFLFEYFSETQRNKGNFPGRFSGRQFSNSRSEMNVSTLELGDSALYLCASSLDGGRRQETQYFGPGTRLLVL.

This clonotype was counted many times. The rearrangement links TRBV7-2 to TRBJ2-5; no reliable D call. CDR3 length equals 12 residues. Germline loops: CDR1 SGHTA, CDR2 FQGNSA. V dropped 1 base and J dropped 5 bases, with 5 bases sitting between them. The CDR3 protein is CASSLVPETQYF. In DNA, the CDR3 is TGTGCCAGCAGCTTAGTACCGGAGACCCAGTACTTC.

On this clonotype itself: Lacking the conserved final phenylalanine or tryptophan, this CDR3 likely reflects a read error. The J gene is TRBJ2-7, the V gene TRBV12-3 or TRBV12-4; tentatively, D is TRBD1 or TRBD2 (7 bases each). Trimming took 0 bases from V and 5 from J, leaving 14 bases between them. The CDR3 is 15 amino acids. The CDR3 nucleotides are TGTGCCAGCAGTTTAGCCTTCAGGGGGGGCAACGAGCAGTACCTC. Residues: CASSLAFRGGNEQYL.

The sample holds a few counts of this clonotype. The CDR3 spells CASSRQGIGELFF. As DNA, the CDR3 is TGTGCCAGCAGCCGGCAGGGGATCGGGGAGCTGTTTTTT. This chain links TRBV3-1 with TRBJ2-2, with D maybe TRBD1 (6 bases). V dropped 4 bases and J dropped 7 bases, with 10 bases sitting between them. The CDR3 loop spans 13 amino acids. Germline-derived CDR1 and CDR2 are LGHDT and YNNKEL (reference sequence).

This clonotype was observed once. This rearrangement joins TRBV29-1 to TRBJ1-1; D is unclear. Trimming pared 7 bases from V and 1 base from J, leaving 7 bases between. In germline, CDR1 is SQVTM, CDR2 ANQGSEA. This CDR3 contains 11 residues. CDR3 coding DNA: TGCAGCGCAACCCCGAACACTGAAGCTTTCTTT. Its translation: CSATPNTEAFF.

This clonotype showed up many times. The chain recombines TRBV15 with TRBJ1-1, with D tentatively TRBD1 (5 bases). CDR1 and CDR2 from the germline V gene are LNHNV and YYDKDF (reference sequence). V gave up 4 bases and J gave up 7 bases, with 13 bases separating them. The CDR3 runs 13 residues. The CDR3 sequence: CATSMDIALEAFF. For the CDR3, the DNA is TGTGCCACCAGCATGGACATCGCACTTGAAGCTTTCTTT.

This clonotype was found many times. The chain has TRBV7-3 and TRBJ1-2, with unresolved D. Per the germline V gene, CDR1 is SGHTA and CDR2 is FQGTGA. Trimming removed 0 bases at V and 0 bases at J, with 8 bases between. The CDR3 consists of 15 residues. In nucleotides, the CDR3 is TGTGCCAGCAGCTTAACGAGGTTAGCTAACTATGGCTACACCTTC. This sequence encodes CASSLTRLANYGYTF.

This clonotype was picked up many times. The chain joins TRBV28 to TRBJ1-1; 9 bases align to TRBD1. Germline lookup yields CDR1 MDHEN and CDR2 SYDVKM. With V trimmed by 6 bases and J by 0 bases, 5 bases remained unmatched. This CDR3 comprises 15 residues. CDR3 nucleotides: TGTGCCAGCAGGGGGACAGGGAGATTGAACACTGAAGCTTTCTTT. It specifies CASRGTGRLNTEAFF.

This clonotype was observed at least ten times. Sequence at one end of the junction differs from germline and may be a read error. The chain links TRBV11-2 to TRBJ2-7, with D perhaps TRBD1 (5 bases). This CDR3 comprises 16 residues. Germline CDR1 and CDR2: SGHAT and FQNNGV. CDR3 region: CASNLIVGARNYEQYF. The CDR3 DNA reads as TGTGCCAGCAACTTAATAGTTGGGGCCCGGAACTACGAGCAGTACTTC.

In its sample, this clonotype was seen many times. The genes are TRBV6-2 or TRBV6-3 and TRBJ2-5; D is unresolved. CDR3 size: 16 residues. Trimming pared 0 bases from V and 0 bases from J, leaving 11 bases between. Germline-derived CDR1 and CDR2 are MNHEY and SVGEGT. The CDR3 region has the DNA TGTGCCAGCAGTTACTCGACCGCAACCTACCAAGAGACCCAGTACTTC. The encoded protein is CASSYSTATYQETQYF.

Here the CDR3 DNA reads TGTGCCAGCAGTGAATTTGATGCCTCTGGAAACACCATATATTTT. Protein sequence: CASSEFDASGNTIYF. V is TRBV2 and J is TRBJ1-3; unclear D gene. Looked up from germline, CDR1 is SNHLY and CDR2 is FYNNEI. This CDR3 spans 15 amino acids. Trimming took off 2 bases at V and 0 bases at J, with 8 bases between the two ends.

The sample holds many counts of this clonotype. The chain employs TRBV28 and TRBJ1-1; 7 bases are a match to TRBD1. The CDR3 consists of 15 residues. Losses at the gene ends were 5 bases for V and 4 bases for J; bases not matched to a gene: 10. Germline CDR1 is MDHEN and CDR2 is SYDVKM. Here the CDR3 DNA reads TGTGCCAGCAGTCCGCCGTCAGGGGGGACCACTGAAGCTTTCTTT. This gives the protein CASSPPSGGTTEAFF.